This T cell receptor (beta chain) was identified in a study of blood T cell repertoires in COVID-19. Study summary: The origin of the acute and convalescent COVID-19 samples was the United States, Italy and Spain.

CDR3 size: 15 residues. Germline trimming cut 6 bases from V and 6 bases from J; bases unmatched to any gene: 5. Germline V gene data show CDR1 as MNHNY and CDR2 as SVGAGI (reference sequence). Sequenced by immunoSEQ multiplex PCR; TCRdb stores in-frame clones only, minus some. The sample lists roughly 13,000 clones; 55% to 85% were seen once. Sequenced sample: peripheral blood. This receptor was identified in a man in his 70s with acute or convalescent COVID-19. The genes are TRBV6-6 and TRBJ2-2, with 12 bases lining up with TRBD1. The CDR3 DNA reads TGTGCCAGCAGAGGGGGACAGGGGGCCCCCGGGGAGCTGTTTTTT. It yields the protein CASRGGQGAPGELFF.